Listed below are T cell receptor beta chains from one sample, sequenced in a study of T cells in Graves' hyperthyroidism and ophthalmopathy. Via MiXCR, TCRdb re-called the multiplex PCR reads, giving one row per CDR3 protein. The sample shows hundreds of thousands of distinct CDR3 sequences, 17% of them seen only once. Material: blood. These TCRs come from a woman aged 18-35 years with Graves' ophthalmopathy. Each CDR3 is given with its conserved first and last residue. The order of the fields is D gene, J gene, V gene, clone size, CDR3 DNA, CDR3 protein. A D gene is named only where the DNA matches it firmly. Some rows mark clone size as missing; the rest say once, few, many or name a class of expanded clone.

D gene: TRBD1; J gene: TRBJ2-7; V gene: TRBV10-3; clone size: many; CDR3 DNA: TGTGCCATCAGTGAGTTGGGACAGGGCTACGAGCAGTACTTC; CDR3 protein: CAISELGQGYEQYF
D gene: NA; J gene: TRBJ2-5; V gene: TRBV11-2; clone size: few; CDR3 DNA: TGTGCCAGCAGCTTAGTAACCTTTTGGGGTGATGAGACCCAGTACTTC; CDR3 protein: CASSLVTFWGDETQYF
D gene: TRBD1; J gene: TRBJ1-2; V gene: TRBV12-3/TRBV12-4; clone size: many; CDR3 DNA: TGTGCCAGCAGTCCCGGGACAGACTTATTACGAGGCTACACCTTC; CDR3 protein: CASSPGTDLLRGYTF
D gene: NA; J gene: TRBJ2-1; V gene: TRBV9; clone size: few; CDR3 DNA: TGTGCCAGCAGCGGAGACGCCGTCCTCTCCTACAATGAGCAGTTCTTC; CDR3 protein: CASSGDAVLSYNEQFF
D gene: NA; J gene: TRBJ1-5; V gene: TRBV11-1; clone size: few; CDR3 DNA: TGCGCCAGCAGCCAAGGGGTCAATAGCAATCAGCCCCAGCATTTT; CDR3 protein: CASSQGVNSNQPQHF
D gene: TRBD1; J gene: TRBJ1-3; V gene: TRBV6-5; clone size: NA; CDR3 DNA: TGTGCCAGCAGTTATTCCCGGGACAGGGGGGTTCCAACTGGAAACACCATATATTTT; CDR3 protein: CASSYSRDRGVPTGNTIYF
D gene: TRBD2; J gene: TRBJ2-3; V gene: TRBV5-5; clone size: few; CDR3 DNA: TGTGCCAGCAGCCCTGGAGGGACTAGAGTGCATACGCAGTATTTT; CDR3 protein: CASSPGGTRVHTQYF
D gene: TRBD1; J gene: TRBJ1-5; V gene: TRBV27; clone size: NA; CDR3 DNA: TGTGCCAGTGGGGACAGCGTGGGGCAGCCCCAGCATTTT; CDR3 protein: CASGDSVGQPQHF
D gene: NA; J gene: TRBJ2-1; V gene: TRBV18; clone size: many; CDR3 DNA: TGTGCCAGCTCACCACAGCGGGATGAGCAGTTCTTC; CDR3 protein: CASSPQRDEQFF
D gene: NA; J gene: TRBJ1-5; V gene: TRBV30; clone size: NA; CDR3 DNA: TGTGCCTGGAGCGTAGGGGGTCGCAATCAGCCCCAGCATTTT; CDR3 protein: CAWSVGGRNQPQHF
D gene: TRBD1; J gene: TRBJ2-1; V gene: TRBV20-1; clone size: NA; CDR3 DNA: TGCAGTGCTAGTCCCCCCGGGACAGGGGACTACAATGAGCAGTTCTTC; CDR3 protein: CSASPPGTGDYNEQFF
D gene: TRBD1; J gene: TRBJ2-7; V gene: TRBV6-1; clone size: many; CDR3 DNA: TGTGCCAGCAGGCCAGACAGGGGTGGATACGAGCAGTACTTC; CDR3 protein: CASRPDRGGYEQYF
D gene: NA; J gene: TRBJ2-2; V gene: TRBV6-1; clone size: few; CDR3 DNA: TGTGCCAGCGGGATAGTATGGAACACCGGGGAGCTGTTTTTT; CDR3 protein: CASGIVWNTGELFF
D gene: TRBD1; J gene: TRBJ1-2; V gene: TRBV5-8; clone size: many; CDR3 DNA: TGTGCCAGCAGCCCGGACAGGGGGAGGGTCTATGGCTACACCTTC; CDR3 protein: CASSPDRGRVYGYTF
D gene: NA; J gene: TRBJ1-2; V gene: TRBV9; clone size: few; CDR3 DNA: TGTGCCAGCAGCGAACCAGGGCAGGACTATGGCTACACCTTC; CDR3 protein: CASSEPGQDYGYTF
D gene: TRBD1; J gene: TRBJ2-3; V gene: TRBV2; clone size: NA; CDR3 DNA: TGTGCCAGCAGTGTGGGACAGACGACAGATACGCAGTATTTT; CDR3 protein: CASSVGQTTDTQYF
D gene: TRBD1; J gene: TRBJ2-6; V gene: TRBV5-1; clone size: few; CDR3 DNA: TGCGCCAGCAGCTTGGCCGAGGACAGGGTGAGGTTTGGGGCCAACGTCCTGACTTTC; CDR3 protein: CASSLAEDRVRFGANVLTF
D gene: NA; J gene: TRBJ1-5; V gene: TRBV10-3; clone size: few; CDR3 DNA: TGTGCCATCAGTGTGGGGGGCAATCAGCCCCAGCATTTT; CDR3 protein: CAISVGGNQPQHF
D gene: TRBD2; J gene: TRBJ2-7; V gene: TRBV28; clone size: many; CDR3 DNA: TGTGCCAGCAGCCGAGGGACTAGCGGGAGGGGCGAGCAGTACTTC; CDR3 protein: CASSRGTSGRGEQYF
D gene: NA; J gene: TRBJ1-3; V gene: TRBV12-3/TRBV12-4; clone size: NA; CDR3 DNA: TGTGCCAGCAGTTTTTTGACCCTCGGGGGAAACACCATATATTTT; CDR3 protein: CASSFLTLGGNTIYF
D gene: TRBD2; J gene: TRBJ2-7; V gene: TRBV29-1; clone size: many; CDR3 DNA: TGCAGCGTTTCGGGAGGGCAGGACTCCTACGAGCAGTACTTC; CDR3 protein: CSVSGGQDSYEQYF
D gene: TRBD1; J gene: TRBJ2-5; V gene: TRBV12-3/TRBV12-4; clone size: many; CDR3 DNA: TGTGCCAGCAGTAAGGGGGCGGGAGAGACCCAGTACTTC; CDR3 protein: CASSKGAGETQYF
D gene: NA; J gene: TRBJ1-2; V gene: TRBV20-1; clone size: NA; CDR3 DNA: TGCAGTGCTAGGGGGGTGGGCTCCGGGGGTGGCTACACCTTC; CDR3 protein: CSARGVGSGGGYTF
D gene: NA; J gene: TRBJ1-1; V gene: TRBV12-3/TRBV12-4; clone size: many; CDR3 DNA: TGTGCCAGCACCCTATCGGGGGGCGGGGACACTGAAGCTTTCTTT; CDR3 protein: CASTLSGGGDTEAFF
D gene: TRBD1; J gene: TRBJ1-2; V gene: TRBV29-1; clone size: many; CDR3 DNA: TGCAGCGTGGAGGACAGGGCAGCTAACTATGGCTACACCTTC; CDR3 protein: CSVEDRAANYGYTF
D gene: TRBD1; J gene: TRBJ2-2; V gene: TRBV24-1; clone size: NA; CDR3 DNA: TGTGCCACCAGTGACCCCAACAGGGGGCGAACCGGGGAGCTGTTTTTT; CDR3 protein: CATSDPNRGRTGELFF
D gene: NA; J gene: TRBJ1-1; V gene: TRBV19; clone size: NA; CDR3 DNA: TGTGCCAGTAGTGGGCGACGCACGGGAGGGACTGAAGCTTTCTTT; CDR3 protein: CASSGRRTGGTEAFF
D gene: NA; J gene: TRBJ1-1; V gene: TRBV29-1; clone size: NA; CDR3 DNA: TGCAGCGCCAGACCTCTCAAGCAGGGGAACACTGAAGCTTTCTTT; CDR3 protein: CSARPLKQGNTEAFF
D gene: NA; J gene: TRBJ2-7; V gene: TRBV11-2; clone size: many; CDR3 DNA: TGTGCCAGCAGCTTAGAGCCGGGCCAGAGCTCCTACGAGCAGTACTTC; CDR3 protein: CASSLEPGQSSYEQYF
D gene: NA; J gene: TRBJ1-4; V gene: TRBV28; clone size: many; CDR3 DNA: TGTGCCAGCAGGGCTGCTAATGAAAAACTGTTTTTT; CDR3 protein: CASRAANEKLFF
D gene: NA; J gene: TRBJ2-1; V gene: TRBV20-1; clone size: many; CDR3 DNA: TGCAGTGCTAGACGGGACCTCATCGGGGATGAGCAGTTCTTC; CDR3 protein: CSARRDLIGDEQFF
D gene: TRBD2; J gene: TRBJ2-7; V gene: TRBV5-8; clone size: few; CDR3 DNA: TGTGCCAGCAGCTTAGGGACTAGCGGATTTGGCGAGCAGTACTTC; CDR3 protein: CASSLGTSGFGEQYF
D gene: NA; J gene: TRBJ2-3; V gene: TRBV5-6; clone size: many; CDR3 DNA: TGTGCCAGCAGCTTGGGCCCCGGCGGGGGCACAGATACGCAGTATTTT; CDR3 protein: CASSLGPGGGTDTQYF
D gene: NA; J gene: TRBJ2-5; V gene: TRBV11-2; clone size: NA; CDR3 DNA: TGTGCCAGCAGCTTAGTTGCGGACCACCAAGAGACCCAGTACTTC; CDR3 protein: CASSLVADHQETQYF
D gene: NA; J gene: TRBJ2-3; V gene: TRBV7-8; clone size: many; CDR3 DNA: TGTGCCAGCAGCTTAGAATTACCTTATAGCACAGATACGCAGTATTTT; CDR3 protein: CASSLELPYSTDTQYF
D gene: TRBD2; J gene: TRBJ2-5; V gene: TRBV2; clone size: NA; CDR3 DNA: TGTGCCAGCACCCGGGGATGGACTAGCGGGGGGGCGGAGACCCAGTACTTC; CDR3 protein: CASTRGWTSGGAETQYF
D gene: TRBD1; J gene: TRBJ1-2; V gene: TRBV10-3; clone size: few; CDR3 DNA: TGTGCCATCAGTGCGGCCACAGGGGGCACCGGGCCATATCGCTACACCTTC; CDR3 protein: CAISAATGGTGPYRYTF
D gene: NA; J gene: TRBJ2-5; V gene: TRBV30; clone size: few; CDR3 DNA: TGTGCCTGGAGTCTGGGGCGCACAAGGACCCAGTACTTC; CDR3 protein: CAWSLGRTRTQYF
D gene: NA; J gene: TRBJ1-1; V gene: TRBV7-9; clone size: NA; CDR3 DNA: TGTGCCAGCAGCTTAGTGGAGACTGAAGCTTTCTTT; CDR3 protein: CASSLVETEAFF
D gene: TRBD2; J gene: TRBJ2-3; V gene: TRBV7-2; clone size: NA; CDR3 DNA: TGTGCCAGCAGCTCCGGGACTAGCGGGGGGGCCGGAGGAGATACGCAGTATTTT; CDR3 protein: CASSSGTSGGAGGDTQYF
D gene: NA; J gene: TRBJ2-1; V gene: TRBV28; clone size: many; CDR3 DNA: TGTGCCAGCACTCCCCGTGGGGGCTCCTACAATGAGCAGTTCTTC; CDR3 protein: CASTPRGGSYNEQFF
D gene: NA; J gene: TRBJ1-2; V gene: TRBV27; clone size: many; CDR3 DNA: TGTGCCAGCAGCTTTCAGGGTAACTATGGCTACACCTTC; CDR3 protein: CASSFQGNYGYTF
D gene: TRBD1; J gene: TRBJ2-7; V gene: TRBV7-9; clone size: few; CDR3 DNA: TGTGCCACCCGGGGACAGGGGGCTCTATACGAGCAGTACTTC; CDR3 protein: CATRGQGALYEQYF
D gene: NA; J gene: TRBJ1-1; V gene: TRBV28; clone size: many; CDR3 DNA: TGTGCCAGCAGCCTCCCCCACACTGAAGCTTTCTTT; CDR3 protein: CASSLPHTEAFF
D gene: NA; J gene: TRBJ1-1; V gene: TRBV12-3/TRBV12-4; clone size: few; CDR3 DNA: TGTGCCTCGAGATTTTTGGAGGGGGCTGAAGCTTTCTTT; CDR3 protein: CASRFLEGAEAFF
D gene: TRBD2; J gene: TRBJ2-2; V gene: TRBV7-2; clone size: once; CDR3 DNA: TGTGCCAGCAGTTCAATGGCGGGGGAGAAGAACACCGGGGAGCTGTTTTTT; CDR3 protein: CASSSMAGEKNTGELFF
D gene: NA; J gene: TRBJ1-1; V gene: TRBV6-9; clone size: NA; CDR3 DNA: TGTGCCAGCAGTCCCGAGGTTCGGTTGAACACTGAAGCTTTCTTT; CDR3 protein: CASSPEVRLNTEAFF
D gene: NA; J gene: TRBJ2-5; V gene: TRBV2; clone size: many; CDR3 DNA: TGTGCCAGCAGTGTAATCGGCAGCCAAGAGACCCAGTACTTC; CDR3 protein: CASSVIGSQETQYF
D gene: NA; J gene: TRBJ2-3; V gene: TRBV7-9; clone size: NA; CDR3 DNA: TGTGCCAGCAGCCCCGATAGGGATACGCAGTATTTT; CDR3 protein: CASSPDRDTQYF
D gene: NA; J gene: TRBJ1-1; V gene: TRBV19; clone size: once; CDR3 DNA: TGTGCCAGTAGTCCCCGGTCAGAGAACACTGAAGCTTTCTTT; CDR3 protein: CASSPRSENTEAFF